This T cell receptor beta chain is from a study of STAT5B mutations in CD4+ large granular lymphocyte leukemia. Sequencing was at survey level. TCRdb's table, derived via immunoSEQ multiplex PCR, lists solely in-frame clones and lacks some. The sample records tens of thousands of clones, about four fifths being singletons. Sequencing input: CD4+ T cells from blood buffy coats. The sequence was collected from a human donor in good health.

The CDR3 coding sequence is TGTGCCAGCAGCTTCGGACTAGCGGGCTACAATGAGCAGTTCTTC. Encoded protein: CASSFGLAGYNEQFF. The chain is built from TRBV11-1 and TRBJ2-1; 11 bases map to TRBD2. V gave up 3 bases and J gave up 3 bases; unmatched junction bases: 1. CDR3 length equals 15 residues. The V gene's germline CDR1 is SGHAT and CDR2 FQDESV (reference sequence).